Listed below are T cell receptor beta chains from one sample, sequenced in a study of T cells in Graves' hyperthyroidism and ophthalmopathy. From the multiplex PCR reads, TCRdb called clonotypes with MiXCR, one entry per CDR3 protein. The sample gives hundreds of thousands of distinct CDR3 sequences, roughly 14% of which show up once; 3.5% to 4.5% is in the top ten. Sequences were obtained from blood. The receptor set was obtained from a woman in her 40s with Graves' ophthalmopathy. CDR3s include the opening cysteine and the closing phenylalanine or tryptophan. Rows give clone size only sometimes, using once, few, many, or a class for an expanded clone.

TRBJ1-1	many	TRBV7-9	CASSRIDRSTTEALF
TRBJ2-4	many	TRBV7-2	CASSLARPGQGLGIQYF
TRBJ2-5	-	TRBV15	CATSRVPGNQETQYF
TRBJ2-7	many	TRBV10-3	CAIRGEGTGFSYEQYF
TRBJ1-1	many	TRBV10-3	CAISESAKGAFF
TRBJ2-7	many	TRBV7-8	CASSLEESSSLFYEQYF
TRBJ1-1	many	TRBV19	CASSIYGAEEEAFF
TRBJ2-7	many	TRBV12-3/TRBV12-4	CASRPEGQNYEQYF
TRBJ2-1	-	TRBV5-1	CASSLGVAGANEQFF
TRBJ1-5	many	TRBV28	CASSFGALVDNQPQHF
TRBJ1-2	-	TRBV19	CASSRGNGGYTF
TRBJ1-1	few	TRBV30	CAWTGATEAFF
TRBJ1-5	few	TRBV30	CAWSVVGRINQPQHF
TRBJ2-5	many	TRBV3-1	CASSQVGSGETQYF
TRBJ1-1	many	TRBV2	CASSERLVRGERVEAFF
TRBJ2-7	many	TRBV7-9	CASSLDVQPEQYF
TRBJ2-7	-	TRBV28	CASSASDSEREQYF
TRBJ2-5	-	TRBV2	CASTSVTGELETQYF
TRBJ1-2	many	TRBV11-2	CASSLEFRGLSGYTF
TRBJ2-5	many	TRBV20-1	CSARGAAGGPGETQYF
TRBJ2-7	-	TRBV11-1	CASSPPGLSYEQYF
TRBJ1-1	many	TRBV15	CATSRIDSTEAFF
TRBJ2-2	-	TRBV5-1	CASMGSGATGELFF
TRBJ2-5	-	TRBV11-3	CASSLWGSASGRAVGQETQYF